Each of the 19 T cell receptor beta chains below was sequenced from the same sample in a study of CD8 T cells in ankylosing spondylitis. Each CDR3 protein gets one entry after TCRdb re-called the 5' RACE reads with MiXCR. This table holds 150,000 to 200,000 distinct CDR3 sequences, 10% to 15% found once. Sequencing was done on a sample of blood, either unsorted or a sorted T cell fraction (not recorded which). The receptors stem from a female donor with ankylosing spondylitis or in good health (not recorded which).

The V gene is TRBV24-1, the J gene TRBJ1-4, with D tentatively TRBD1 (5 bases). This CDR3 contains 15 residues. Trimming removed 3 bases at V and 3 bases at J, with 10 bases between. Germline CDR1 is KGHDR and CDR2 is SFDVKD. The CDR3, as DNA: TGTGCCACCAGTGATGCCCGGGACGCTAATGAAAAACTGTTTTTT. It is translated as CATSDARDANEKLFF.

This clonotype was counted between two and nine times. This chain links TRBV20-1 with TRBJ1-1; maybe TRBD1 (6 bases). V was cut by 7 bases and J by 1 base, with 16 bases left in between. There are 14 residues in the CDR3. Looked up from germline, CDR1 is DFQATT and CDR2 is SNEGSKA (reference sequence). CDR3: CSVEQGWGNTEAFF. The CDR3 DNA follows: TGCAGTGTGGAGCAGGGGTGGGGGAACACTGAAGCTTTCTTT.

The chain links TRBV5-1 to TRBJ1-4; weak D call: TRBD1 (6 bases). The CDR3 totals 15 residues. Germline V gives CDR1 SGHRS, CDR2 YFSETQ. V lost 2 bases and J 7 bases, leaving 15 bases between the germline ends. CDR3 loop: CASSLLGAKGEKLFF. In DNA, the CDR3 is TGCGCCAGCAGCTTACTGGGGGCGAAGGGTGAAAAACTGTTTTTT. Based on the CDR3 plus reference TRBV5-1 and TRBJ1-4, the full variable domain is KAGVTQTPRYLIKTRGQQVTLSCSPISGHRSVSWYQQTPGQGLQFLFEYFSETQRNKGNFPGRFSGRQFSNSRSEMNVSTLELGDSALYLCASSLLGAKGEKLFFGSGTQLSVL.

This chain connects TRBV7-9 to TRBJ1-2; D might be TRBD1 (6 bases). Germline lookup yields CDR1 SEHNR and CDR2 FQNEAQ (reference sequence). The CDR3 sequence is 14 residues long. V was trimmed by 0 bases and J by 4 bases, leaving 9 bases between them. The CDR3 loop reads CASSLAMGAYGYTF. The CDR3 nucleotides are TGTGCCAGCAGCTTAGCGATGGGGGCCTATGGCTACACCTTC.

With regard to this clonotype: A much larger clonotype is one base distant, so this may be a read error. The chain uses TRBV20-1 and TRBJ1-4, with unresolved D. The CDR3 extends over 16 amino acids. The germline V gene encodes CDR1 DFQATT and CDR2 SNEGSKA (reference sequence). CDR3: CSTRDLGVWQSEKLFF. For the CDR3, the DNA is TGCAGTACTAGAGATTTAGGCGTCTGGCAGTCGGAAAAACTGTTTTTT.

The V gene is TRBV4-2, the J gene TRBJ2-5; TRBD2 agrees at 12 bases. Trimming took 0 bases from V and 5 from J; bases not matched to a gene: 7. The CDR3 loop spans 17 amino acids. The V gene's germline CDR1 is LGHNA and CDR2 YNFKEQ. As DNA, the CDR3 is TGTGCCAGCAGCCAAGATATCGCTAGCGGGAGGGGTGAGACCCAGTACTTC. Its translation: CASSQDIASGRGETQYF.

Ten or more counts support this clonotype. This rearrangement joins TRBV20-1 to TRBJ2-1; no firm D call. The CDR3 runs to 14 residues. CDR1 is DFQATT and CDR2 is SNEGSKA in the germline V gene (reference sequence). V was pared by 1 base and J by 6 bases, with 13 bases between. CDR3 protein: CSARVAIASNEQFF. The CDR3 region has the DNA TGCAGTGCTAGAGTCGCGATCGCTTCCAATGAGCAGTTCTTC.

In this sample, this clonotype turned up a few times. The chain couples TRBV20-1 to TRBJ1-2, with 11 bases lining up with TRBD1. Germline lookup yields CDR1 DFQATT and CDR2 SNEGSKA (reference sequence). The CDR3 is 14 amino acids. V shed 8 bases, J shed 3 bases, and the junction held 8 bases outside the gene matches. This chain's CDR3 is CSSMPGQGDYGYTF. In DNA form, the CDR3 reads TGCAGTTCCATGCCGGGACAGGGGGACTATGGCTACACCTTC.

This clonotype was seen many times. V usage is TRBV5-1 and J usage is TRBJ2-7, with 9 bases fitting TRBD1. Germline CDR1 is SGHRS and CDR2 is YFSETQ. J lost 3 bases, V lost 3 bases, and 7 bases had no gene match. CDR3 length: 15 amino acids. The CDR3 DNA follows: TGCGCCAGCAGCTACAAACAGGGGGCGGGCTACGAGCAGTACTTC. This gives the protein CASSYKQGAGYEQYF. Combining the CDR3 with reference TRBV5-1 and TRBJ2-7 gives the whole variable domain KAGVTQTPRYLIKTRGQQVTLSCSPISGHRSVSWYQQTPGQGLQFLFEYFSETQRNKGNFPGRFSGRQFSNSRSEMNVSTLELGDSALYLCASSYKQGAGYEQYFGPGTRLTVT.

The table lists this clonotype with many counts. The chain recombines TRBV6-1 with TRBJ1-2; 12 nucleotides line up with TRBD1. CDR3 length: 15 residues. Per germline, CDR1 MNHNS and CDR2 SASEGT. Trimming at V came to 6 bases and at J to 2 bases, leaving 4 bases not matched to a gene. The CDR3 DNA reads as TGTGCCAGCAGGGGACAGGGGGCCGGGAACTATGGCTACACCTTC. Translating gives CASRGQGAGNYGYTF.

This clonotype was observed a single time. This may be a read error: a much more frequent sequence differs by one nucleotide. J is TRBJ2-2 and V is TRBV4-2; TRBD2 is a possible D gene (6 bases). This CDR3 contains 15 residues. Per germline, CDR1 LGHNA and CDR2 YNFKEQ. With 0 bases removed from V and 4 bases from J, the gap between germline ends came to 9 bases. CDR3: CASSQDGRGTGELFF. The CDR3 DNA follows: TGTGCCAGCAGCCAAGATGGGCGGGGCACCGGGGAGCTGTTTTTT.

In its sample, this clonotype was seen a few times. The chain links TRBV7-2 to TRBJ2-1, with TRBD2 as a possible D gene (5 bases). The CDR3 is 13 residues long. Germline V CDR1 and CDR2: SGHTA, FQGNSA. Trimming shortened V by 5 bases and J by 7 bases, and 12 bases separated the two germline ends. The CDR3 sequence is CASSLDRGNEQFF. Written as DNA, the CDR3 is TGTGCCAGCAGCCTGGACCGGGGTAATGAGCAGTTCTTC.

This clonotype was counted ten times or more. The chain employs TRBV18 and TRBJ2-3, with unresolved D. The CDR3 spans 13 residues. V gave up 0 bases and J gave up 2 bases, with 3 bases separating them. Germline CDR1 is KGHSH and CDR2 is LQKENI. The CDR3 loop reads CASSPPFTDTQYF. DNA of the CDR3: TGTGCCAGCTCACCACCGTTCACAGATACGCAGTATTTT.

This clonotype was seen only a few times. The CDR3, as DNA: TGCAGCGTCCAGGCGGGGGGGCCCCCCAATGAGCAGTTCTTC. Its protein product is CSVQAGGPPNEQFF. V usage is TRBV29-1 and J usage is TRBJ2-1; 9 bases agree with TRBD2. CDR3 length: 14 amino acids. V shed 6 bases, J shed 6 bases, and the junction held 9 bases outside the gene matches. Germline V lookup: CDR1 SQVTM, CDR2 ANQGSEA.

This clonotype was observed at least ten times. This rearrangement joins TRBV7-9 to TRBJ2-3; D gene uncertain. Germline-derived CDR1 and CDR2 are SEHNR and FQNEAQ (reference sequence). The V gene lost 4 bases and the J gene lost 3 bases, with 8 bases spanning the gap. This CDR3 has 13 residues. The CDR3 DNA reads TGTGCCAGCAGCTCCGAGGAGACAGATACGCAGTATTTT. Translated: CASSSEETDTQYF.

This clonotype has a handful of counts. The gene calls are TRBV4-2 and TRBJ1-1, with D perhaps TRBD1 (6 bases). The germline CDR1 and CDR2 sequences are LGHNA and YNFKEQ. The CDR3 has 14 residues. V lost 4 bases and J lost 7, with 16 bases in between. The CDR3 DNA reads as TGTGCCAGCAGCCCAACGGGGGGCCGGGATGAAGCTTTCTTT. Protein: CASSPTGGRDEAFF.

V is TRBV12-3 or TRBV12-4 and J is TRBJ1-3; D perhaps matches TRBD1 (6 bases). The V gene lost 6 bases and the J gene lost 1 base, with 13 bases spanning the gap. The length of the CDR3 is 15 residues. The CDR3 sequence: CASSQGRGSGNTIYF. The CDR3 DNA follows: TGTGCCAGCAGCCAAGGAAGGGGGTCTGGAAACACCATATATTTT.

This clonotype has a count of ten or more. J is TRBJ2-1 and V is TRBV5-5; tentatively, D is TRBD2 (6 bases). Germline V gene sequence: CDR1 SGHKS, CDR2 YYEKEE (reference sequence). The V end was cut by 0 bases, the J end by 6 bases, with 22 bases between. The CDR3 runs 18 residues. Written as DNA, the CDR3 is TGTGCCAGCAGCTTGGACTGGGTGGGAACGGGAGCCGGCAATGAGCAGTTCTTC. Amino acids: CASSLDWVGTGAGNEQFF. Looking up the rest from reference TRBV5-5 and TRBJ2-1 gives the full variable domain: DAGVTQSPTHLIKTRGQQVTLRCSPISGHKSVSWYQQVLGQGPQFIFQYYEKEERGRGNFPDRFSARQFPNYSSELNVNALLLGDSALYLCASSLDWVGTGAGNEQFFGPGTRLTVL.

This clonotype was observed a handful of times. The V call is TRBV20-1, the J call TRBJ1-3, with TRBD1 matching 10 bases. The ends lost 3 bases at V and 0 bases at J; junction bases unmatched: 5. The CDR3 spans 16 residues. Germline V gene lookup returns CDR1 DFQATT and CDR2 SNEGSKA (reference sequence). Here the CDR3 DNA reads TGCAGTGCTAGGCCCCGGACAGGGGGCTCTGGAAACACCATATATTTT. Translating it yields CSARPRTGGSGNTIYF.